This T cell receptor beta chain was profiled in a study of control samples from healthy donors and cancer patients. Some clones are missing from TCRdb's copy, which holds only in-frame ones; the method was immunoSEQ multiplex PCR. The repertoire includes about 28,000 clones, approximately 79% of them detected once, and less than 25% sits in the top ten. The sequence came from a man between 60 and 70 years old with head and neck cancer. Specimen: PBMCs.

CDR3 DNA: TGTGCCAGCTCATGGCAAGAGACCCAGTACTTC. Residues: CASSWQETQYF. This rearrangement joins TRBV18 to TRBJ2-5; D remains ambiguous. V was shortened by 5 bases and J by 2 bases, with 3 bases between the two germline ends. Germline loops: CDR1 KGHSH, CDR2 LQKENI. CDR3 length equals 11 residues.